Listed here are 9 T cell receptor beta chains from one sample, sequenced in a study of cytomegalovirus exposure and HLA in healthy donors (dated 2017 in TCRdb). Library construction relied on the immunoSEQ multiplex PCR assay. A mixture of 60 forward primers for TCR Vbeta segments and 13 reverse primers for TCR Jbeta segments was used in the multiplex PCR. Imported from immuneACCESS, the table was reduced by TCRdb to in-frame sequences with V and J called. These copies leave out some clones; in studies compared against another copy, an unresolved V gene accounts for under half, and the cause of the remainder is not known. Within this sample are 160,000 or so clones, with around four fifths of them counted one time only. The ten largest clonotypes hold 4.1% of the sample. The sequenced sample was PBMCs. The origin of the receptors is a man between 50 and 59 years old in good health and CMV-seropositive.

V and J are TRBV14 and TRBJ2-3; D might be TRBD2 (6 bases). Trimming removed 6 bases from V and 9 bases from J, with 16 bases in between. Germline V lookup: CDR1 SGHDN, CDR2 FVKESK. CDR3 length: 13 amino acids. The CDR3: CASSPSLAGTQYF. As DNA, the CDR3 is TGTGCCAGCAGTCCTAGCCTGGCGGGAACGCAGTATTTT.

The V and J genes are TRBV7-2 and TRBJ2-3, with 8 positions matching TRBD2. The CDR3 is 16 residues long. CDR1 is SGHTA and CDR2 is FQGNSA in the germline V gene. V gave up 1 base and J gave up 1 base; unmatched junction bases: 4. The CDR3 is CASSLGGAGGTDTQYF. CDR3 coding DNA: TGTGCCAGCAGCTTAGGGGGAGCGGGGGGCACAGATACGCAGTATTTT. The whole variable domain, filled in from reference TRBV7-2 and TRBJ2-3, reads GAGVSQSPSNKVTEKGKDVELRCDPISGHTALYWYRQSLGQGLEFLIYFQGNSAPDKSGLPSDRFSAERTGGSVSTLTIQRTQQEDSAVYLCASSLGGAGGTDTQYFGPGTRLTVL.

In its sample, this clone was seen once. This CDR3 reads CASSQDHAYLEQFF. CDR3 in DNA: TGCGCCAGCAGCCAAGATCATGCCTACCTGGAGCAGTTCTTC. The V and J genes are TRBV4-3 and TRBJ2-1; D unclear. Trimming removed 0 bases from V and 10 bases from J, with 13 bases in between. Germline loops: CDR1 LGHNA, CDR2 YSLEER. The length of the CDR3 is 14 residues.

This clone showed up just a few times. The identical CDR3 is also encoded by other nucleotide sequences in the sample. The chain couples TRBV9 to TRBJ1-3; D is uncertain. Germline CDR1 and CDR2: SGDLS and YYNGEE. Trimming took 4 bases from V and 4 from J, leaving 15 bases between them. The CDR3 has 15 amino acids. The chain's CDR3 is CASSPPVGGGNTIYF. CDR3 nucleotide sequence: TGTGCCAGCAGCCCTCCAGTAGGAGGAGGAAACACCATATATTTT.

This rearrangement joins TRBV7-2 to TRBJ2-1; D remains ambiguous. V was cut by 4 bases and J by 10 bases, with 5 bases left in between. The CDR3 runs 10 residues. Germline V gene lookup returns CDR1 SGHTA and CDR2 FQGNSA. CDR3 in amino acids: CASSSQEQFF. As DNA, the CDR3 is TGTGCCAGCAGCTCCCAGGAGCAGTTCTTC.

This clone appeared a single time. The V and J genes are TRBV9 and TRBJ2-2; D gene unclear. The CDR3 totals 12 residues. The V gene lost 4 bases and the J gene lost 2 bases, with 3 bases spanning the gap. The germline CDR1 and CDR2 sequences are SGDLS and YYNGEE. CDR3 nucleotides: TGTGCCAGCAGCCCTAACACCGGGGAGCTGTTTTTT. It encodes CASSPNTGELFF.

V usage is TRBV27 and J usage is TRBJ2-1; 10 nucleotides agree with TRBD2. The germline CDR1 and CDR2 sequences are MNHEY and SMNVEV (reference sequence). The CDR3 is 20 amino acids. V was pared by 5 bases and J by 4 bases, with 20 bases of the junction left unmatched. This chain's CDR3 is CASSPIGDVAGGLFYNEQFF. CDR3 DNA: TGTGCCAGCAGTCCCATCGGCGACGTAGCGGGGGGTCTATTTTACAATGAGCAGTTCTTC.

This chain links TRBV6-8 with TRBJ2-1, with D unclear. Germline values: CDR1 MNHGY, CDR2 SAAAGT. V was clipped by 0 bases and J by 0 bases, with 6 bases between them. CDR3 length: 15 amino acids. The CDR3 sequence: CASSYSRSSYNEQFF. CDR3 DNA: TGTGCCAGCAGTTACTCCCGGAGCTCCTACAATGAGCAGTTCTTC.

The V gene is TRBV7-6, the J gene TRBJ1-5; D perhaps matches TRBD1 (6 bases). The V gene's germline CDR1 is SGHVS and CDR2 FNYEAQ. The ends were cut back, 4 bases at V and 2 bases at J, with 21 bases in the middle. The CDR3 covers 18 residues. DNA for the CDR3: TGTGCCAGCAGCTACCTCAGGGGTCTTGAAAGGTGCAATCAGCCCCAGCATTTT. It codes for CASSYLRGLERCNQPQHF.